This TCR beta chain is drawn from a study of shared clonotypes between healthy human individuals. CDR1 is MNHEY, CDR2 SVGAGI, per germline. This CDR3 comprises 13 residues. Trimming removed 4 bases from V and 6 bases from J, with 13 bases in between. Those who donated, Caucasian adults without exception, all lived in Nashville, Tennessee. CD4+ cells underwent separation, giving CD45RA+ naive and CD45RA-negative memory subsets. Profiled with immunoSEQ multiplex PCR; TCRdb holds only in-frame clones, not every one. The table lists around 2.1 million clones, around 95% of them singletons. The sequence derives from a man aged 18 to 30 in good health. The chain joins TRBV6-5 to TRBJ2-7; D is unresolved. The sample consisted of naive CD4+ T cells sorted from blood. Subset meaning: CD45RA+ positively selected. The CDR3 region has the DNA TGTGCCAGCAGTTCCCCCGGGCATGGCGAGCAGTACTTC. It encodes CASSSPGHGEQYF.